These T cell receptor beta chains were read from a single sample in a study of blood T cell repertoires in COVID-19. The method was immunoSEQ multiplex PCR; TCRdb's version includes in-frame clones alone and lacks a portion of them. This sample has over 300,000 clones; 65% to 90% occur once, and the top ten carry around 6.9%. The sample consisted of peripheral blood. The receptors come from a human donor in a cohort sampled during active COVID-19. CDR3s include the opening cysteine and the closing phenylalanine or tryptophan.

TRBV6-6,TRBJ1-5,CASRMDSSGQPQHF
TRBV18,TRBJ2-7,CASSPPRATYEQYF
TRBV5-1,TRBJ2-1,CASSLGGHEQFF
TRBV13,TRBJ2-2,CASSLGSGGSNTGELFF
TRBV29-1,TRBJ2-5,CSVEDQEAGAGYF
TRBV10-1,TRBJ2-1,CASSRGFNEQFF
TRBV19,TRBJ1-2,CASSRSQPYGYTF
TRBV10-2,TRBJ1-5,CASSESGGGSNQPQHF
TRBV7-9,TRBJ2-7,CASSLVTSGGREQYF
TRBV5-8,TRBJ2-1,CASSLGQGKRKFNEQFF
TRBV7-9,TRBJ1-1,CASSLWAVMNTEAFF
TRBV14,TRBJ1-1,CASSQVPPYSDMAFF
TRBV7-2,TRBJ2-3,CASSLLAGRDTQYF
TRBV6-6,TRBJ1-6,CASRPGGSYNSPLHF
TRBV5-1,TRBJ2-7,CASSLVLAGGQEQYF
TRBV6-5,TRBJ2-1,CASSWGTGINEQFF
TRBV5-1,TRBJ1-2,CASSLAGVNYGYTF
TRBV18,TRBJ1-2,CASSPGANYGYTF
TRBV15,TRBJ2-5,CATSRPGMASQETQYF
TRBV2,TRBJ2-2,CASSVRYQGLFF
TRBV19,TRBJ1-2,CASSINALVDRVFWRYGYTF
TRBV24-1,TRBJ1-2,CATSDRDSFNYGYTF
TRBV18,TRBJ1-4,CASSLTDSNEKLFF
TRBV7-2,TRBJ2-7,CASSSDWAYEQYF
TRBV12-3/TRBV12-4,TRBJ1-5,CASSTNRDQPQHF